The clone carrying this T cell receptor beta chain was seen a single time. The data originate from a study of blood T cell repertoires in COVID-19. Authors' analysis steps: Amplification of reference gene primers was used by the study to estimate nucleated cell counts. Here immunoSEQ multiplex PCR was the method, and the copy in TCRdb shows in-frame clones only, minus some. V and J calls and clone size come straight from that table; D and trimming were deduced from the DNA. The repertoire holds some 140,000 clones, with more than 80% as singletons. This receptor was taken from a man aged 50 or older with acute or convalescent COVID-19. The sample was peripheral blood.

The CDR3 region has the DNA TGTGCCAGCAGCGCCCTAGCGGGGGGGCAGGTTGAGCAGTTCTTC. It encodes CASSALAGGQVEQFF. The V gene is TRBV9, the J gene TRBJ2-1; 12 bases match TRBD2. The germline V gene encodes CDR1 SGDLS and CDR2 YYNGEE. V dropped 3 bases and J dropped 9; count of bases not matched to a gene: 7. The CDR3 is 15 residues long.